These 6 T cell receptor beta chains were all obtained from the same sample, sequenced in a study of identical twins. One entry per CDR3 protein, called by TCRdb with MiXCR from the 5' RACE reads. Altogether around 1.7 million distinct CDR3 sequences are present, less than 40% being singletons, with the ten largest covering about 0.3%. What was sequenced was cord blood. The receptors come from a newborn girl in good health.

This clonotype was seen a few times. The CDR3, as DNA: TGTGCCAGCAGCTTACTCAAGGGCTGGCTCTCTGGGGCCAACGTCCTGACTTTC. It yields the protein CASSLLKGWLSGANVLTF. The chain combines TRBV11-2 with TRBJ2-6; D remains unclear. This CDR3 spans 18 amino acids. Trimming cost V 2 bases and J 0 bases, with 14 bases left between them. Germline V gives CDR1 SGHAT, CDR2 FQNNGV.

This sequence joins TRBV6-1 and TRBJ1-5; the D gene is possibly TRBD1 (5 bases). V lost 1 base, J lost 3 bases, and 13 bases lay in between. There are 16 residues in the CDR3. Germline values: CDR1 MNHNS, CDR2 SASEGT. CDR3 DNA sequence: TGTGCCAGCAGTGAAGTGGGGGGGAGTCTCAATCAGCCCCAGCATTTT. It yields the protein CASSEVGGSLNQPQHF.

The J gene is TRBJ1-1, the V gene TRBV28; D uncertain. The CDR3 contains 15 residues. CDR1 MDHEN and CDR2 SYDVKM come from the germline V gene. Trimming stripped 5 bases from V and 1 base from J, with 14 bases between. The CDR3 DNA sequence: TGTGCCAGCAGTCCACCCTCGGGAGGGAACACTGAAGCTTTCTTT. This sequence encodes CASSPPSGGNTEAFF.

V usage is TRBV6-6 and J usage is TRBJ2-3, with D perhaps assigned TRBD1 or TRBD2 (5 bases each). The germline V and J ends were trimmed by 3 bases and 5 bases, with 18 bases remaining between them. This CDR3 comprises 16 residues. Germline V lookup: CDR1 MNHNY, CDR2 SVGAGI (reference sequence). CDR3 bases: TGTGCCAGCAGTTATAACCGGTTTTCGAGGGGAGATACGCAGTATTTT. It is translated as CASSYNRFSRGDTQYF.

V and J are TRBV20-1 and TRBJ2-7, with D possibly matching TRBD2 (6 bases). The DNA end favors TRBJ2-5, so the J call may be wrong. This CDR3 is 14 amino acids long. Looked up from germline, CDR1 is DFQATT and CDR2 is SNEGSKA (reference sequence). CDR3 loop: CSARERDWGETQYF. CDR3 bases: TGCAGTGCTAGAGAGAGGGACTGGGGGGAGACCCAGTACTTC.

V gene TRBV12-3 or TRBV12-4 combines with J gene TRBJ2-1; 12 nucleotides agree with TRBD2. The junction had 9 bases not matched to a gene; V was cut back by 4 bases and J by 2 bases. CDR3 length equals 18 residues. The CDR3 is CASSSSLLAGGPYNEQFF. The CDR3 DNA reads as TGTGCCAGCAGTTCCTCCCTACTAGCGGGAGGACCCTACAATGAGCAGTTCTTC.